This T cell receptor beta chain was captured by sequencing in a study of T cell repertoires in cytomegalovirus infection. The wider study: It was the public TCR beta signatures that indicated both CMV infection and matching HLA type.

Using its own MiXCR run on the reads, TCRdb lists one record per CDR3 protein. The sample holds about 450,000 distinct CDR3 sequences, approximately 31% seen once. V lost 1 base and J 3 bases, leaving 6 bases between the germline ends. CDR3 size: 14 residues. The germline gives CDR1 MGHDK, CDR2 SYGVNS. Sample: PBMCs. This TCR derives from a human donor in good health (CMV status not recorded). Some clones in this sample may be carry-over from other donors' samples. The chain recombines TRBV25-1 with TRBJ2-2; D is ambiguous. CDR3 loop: CASSESRDTGELFF. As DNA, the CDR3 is TGTGCCAGCAGTGAATCCCGTGACACCGGGGAGCTGTTTTTT.